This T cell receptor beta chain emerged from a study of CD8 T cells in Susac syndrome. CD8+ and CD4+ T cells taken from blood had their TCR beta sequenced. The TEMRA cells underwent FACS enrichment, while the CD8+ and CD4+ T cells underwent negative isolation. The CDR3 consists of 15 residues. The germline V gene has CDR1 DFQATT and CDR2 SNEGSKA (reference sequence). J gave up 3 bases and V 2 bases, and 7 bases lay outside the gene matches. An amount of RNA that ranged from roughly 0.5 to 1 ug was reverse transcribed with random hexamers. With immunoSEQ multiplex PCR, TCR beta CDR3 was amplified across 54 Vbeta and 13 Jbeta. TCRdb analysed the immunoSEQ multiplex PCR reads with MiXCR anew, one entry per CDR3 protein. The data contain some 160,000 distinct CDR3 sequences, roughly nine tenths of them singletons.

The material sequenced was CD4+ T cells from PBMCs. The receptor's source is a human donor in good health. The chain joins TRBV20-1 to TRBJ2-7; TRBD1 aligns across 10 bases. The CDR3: CSARPRDRGYYEQYF. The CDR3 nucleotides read TGCAGTGCTAGACCCCGGGACAGGGGTTACTACGAGCAGTACTTC.